This TCR beta chain originates from a study of control samples from healthy donors and cancer patients. Germline CDR1 and CDR2: SEHNR and FQNEAQ (reference sequence). This CDR3 region has 12 residues. The V end lost 5 bases, the J end lost 1 base, and 5 bases lay between the germline ends. Profiling relied on immunoSEQ multiplex PCR, and the TCRdb table lists in-frame clones only, not all of them. Among 60,000 to 80,000 clones listed, about 90% were seen once. Only one count was recorded for this clone. Sequencing input: blood. This receptor was taken from a woman in her 50s in good health. The chain recombines TRBV7-9 with TRBJ1-1; D gene unclear. In nucleotides, the CDR3 is TGTGCCAGCAGCCCCTCGAACACTGAAGCTTTCTTT. Amino acids: CASSPSNTEAFF.